What follows is one T cell receptor beta chain and its context. What it binds is unknown. The CDR3 is 15 amino acids. CDR1 is SGHRS, CDR2 YFSETQ, per germline. The V end lost 5 bases, the J end lost 0 bases, and 11 bases lay between the germline ends. Profiling relied on immunoSEQ multiplex PCR, and the TCRdb table lists in-frame clones only, not all of them. Here the sample spans 2 million to 2.5 million clones, about nine tenths being singletons. These data belong to a study of shared clonotypes between healthy human individuals. Overall study context: Participating donors consisted of a couple of women and a few men aged 18 to 49. Study-level points and caveats: The four-donor shared clonotypes exceeded non-shared clonotypes in generation probability, with non-shared ones scoring lower. The donor pool, a small one, limited the genetic and exposure-history diversity represented.

The receptor was isolated from a man aged 18 to 30 in good health. Some clones in this sample may be carry-over from other donors' samples. The chain is built from TRBV5-1 and TRBJ1-4; D not certain. Source material: naive CD4+ T cells from PBMCs. Sample subset: CD45RA+ positively selected. The CDR3 region has the DNA TGCGCCAGCAGGAAGGGTCCTGCAACTAATGAAAAACTGTTTTTT. Protein sequence: CASRKGPATNEKLFF.